The 9 T cell receptor beta chains listed next were all sequenced from one sample in a study of T-cell memory formation after mild COVID-19. From the 5' RACE reads, TCRdb called clonotypes with MiXCR, one entry per CDR3 protein. The repertoire consists of approximately 500,000 distinct CDR3 sequences, with around 25% occurring once and the leading ten covering 12%. Sequenced sample: PBMCs or a T cell subset sorted from them (not recorded which). The receptors originated from an adult woman who had mild COVID-19 (a few samples of this study predate the infection). Cell type and time point are not known.

This clonotype has only a few counts. The V call is TRBV18, the J call TRBJ2-1, with 9 positions matching TRBD2. V shed 4 bases, J shed 5 bases, and the junction held 15 bases outside the gene matches. The CDR3 is 18 amino acids. The germline gives CDR1 KGHSH, CDR2 LQKENI. DNA of the CDR3: TGTGCCAGCTCACGGCGGTCGCCGGTTCTAGCGGGGCACAATGAGCAGTTCTTC. Translated, it gives CASSRRSPVLAGHNEQFF.

The chain couples TRBV24-1 to TRBJ2-3, with D possibly TRBD1 on 6 matching bases. The CDR3 length is 16 residues. Germline V CDR1 and CDR2: KGHDR, SFDVKD. The V and J ends lost 0 bases and 2 bases respectively, with 11 bases between them. This CDR3 reads CATSDLEGETTDTQYF. CDR3 bases: TGTGCCACCAGTGATTTGGAGGGGGAAACCACAGATACGCAGTATTTT.

The chain joins TRBV12-3 or TRBV12-4 to TRBJ2-1; 8 positions match TRBD1. V lost 7 bases, J lost 10 bases, and 12 bases stayed unmatched. The CDR3 totals 14 residues. The chain's CDR3 is CASTQGAPRGEQFF. CDR3 nucleotide sequence: TGTGCCAGCACCCAGGGGGCCCCCCGCGGGGAGCAGTTCTTC.

This chain joins TRBV24-1 and TRBJ2-1, with 10 positions matching TRBD2. The J segment lost 0 bases and the V segment lost 3 bases, leaving 1 base of the junction unmatched. The germline CDR1 and CDR2 sequences are KGHDR and SFDVKD. The CDR3 consists of 16 residues. CDR3 sequence (DNA): TGTGCCACCAGTGATCCTAGCGGGAGCTCCTACAATGAGCAGTTCTTC. It is translated as CATSDPSGSSYNEQFF.

This clonotype was recorded a few times. This chain connects TRBV14 to TRBJ2-1; possibly TRBD2 for D (6 bases). Germline loops: CDR1 SGHDN, CDR2 FVKESK. The V and J ends lost 1 base and 11 bases respectively, with 9 bases between them. The CDR3 sequence is 12 residues long. CDR3 DNA: TGTGCCAGCAGCCAAGCGGCGGGGAAGCAGTTCTTC. Amino acids: CASSQAAGKQFF.

This clonotype was picked up a small number of times. V is TRBV5-4 and J is TRBJ2-6, with 7 bases identical to TRBD1. Germline V CDR1 and CDR2: SGHNT, YYREEE (reference sequence). The CDR3 has 17 amino acids. Trimming at V came to 5 bases and at J to 1 base, leaving 9 bases not matched to a gene. In nucleotides, the CDR3 is TGTGCCAGCAGTCAGGGACAGTTAAGTTCTGGGGCCAACGTCCTGACTTTC. It translates to CASSQGQLSSGANVLTF.

The rearrangement joins TRBV12-3 or TRBV12-4 to TRBJ2-5; weak D call: TRBD1 (5 bases). V was cut by 6 bases and J by 4 bases, with 15 bases left in between. This CDR3 has 14 amino acids. CDR3 sequence: CASSLGAPPETQYF. As DNA, the CDR3 is TGTGCCAGCAGCCTTGGGGCTCCGCCAGAGACCCAGTACTTC.

V and J are TRBV6-5 and TRBJ2-2; D is undetermined. Germline values: CDR1 MNHEY, CDR2 SVGAGI. V lost 5 bases, J lost 4 bases, and 20 bases lay in between. The CDR3 is 17 amino acids. Here the CDR3 DNA reads TGTGCCAGCAGTCTCTACCCCGTGGTGGCCGGCACCGGGGAGCTGTTTTTT. Translated, it gives CASSLYPVVAGTGELFF.

This clonotype was observed a handful of times. The genes are TRBV19 and TRBJ1-1, with D unresolved. Germline CDR1 and CDR2: LNHDA and SQIVND (reference sequence). V dropped 7 bases and J dropped 4 bases, with 13 bases sitting between them. This CDR3 region has 13 residues. CDR3 DNA sequence: TGTGCCAGTAATGATTGGCAGGTCACTGAAGCTTTCTTT. This gives the protein CASNDWQVTEAFF. The complete variable domain, with remaining parts taken from reference TRBV19 and TRBJ1-1, reads DGGITQSPKYLFRKEGQNVTLSCEQNLNHDAMYWYRQDPGQGLRLIYYSQIVNDFQKGDIAEGYSVSREKKESFPLTVTSAQKNPTAFYLCASNDWQVTEAFFGQGTRLTVV.